This entry features one TCR beta chain sequence. The data originate from a study of cytomegalovirus exposure and HLA in healthy donors. Libraries were prepared by immunoSEQ multiplex PCR; TCRdb keeps only in-frame clonotypes and omits some of them. The repertoire includes fewer than 200,000 clones, about 85% of them detected once, and roughly 15% sits in the top ten. This TCR was recovered from a man younger than 35 in good health and CMV-seropositive. Sequencing was done on a sample of PBMCs.

The CDR3 here is CASSFSGTGGAGANVLTF. The DNA for the CDR3 is TGCGCCAGCAGCTTCTCCGGGACAGGGGGTGCCGGGGCCAACGTCCTGACTTTC. The rearrangement joins TRBV5-1 to TRBJ2-6; 11 bases are shared with TRBD1. The CDR3 runs to 18 residues. The germline gives CDR1 SGHRS, CDR2 YFSETQ. Trimming removed 2 bases from V and 4 bases from J; junction bases left unmatched: 8. Full variable domain (remainder filled in from reference TRBV5-1 and TRBJ2-6): KAGVTQTPRYLIKTRGQQVTLSCSPISGHRSVSWYQQTPGQGLQFLFEYFSETQRNKGNFPGRFSGRQFSNSRSEMNVSTLELGDSALYLCASSFSGTGGAGANVLTFGAGSRLTVL.